One sample yielded the 25 T cell receptor beta chains listed below, sequenced in a study of blood T cell repertoires in COVID-19. The table came from immunoSEQ multiplex PCR; TCRdb's copy has only in-frame clones and leaves some out. The sample includes about 97,000 clones, just under 90% of them seen just once. The specimen sequenced was peripheral blood. Receptors originate from a human donor in a cohort sampled during active COVID-19.

This sequence joins TRBV13 and TRBJ2-1; TRBD2 aligns across 14 bases. J was trimmed by 8 bases and V by 4 bases; bases with no gene match: 1. Per the germline V gene, CDR1 is PRHDT and CDR2 is FYEKMQ (reference sequence). This CDR3 spans 14 amino acids. The CDR3 is CASSSGLAGDEQFF. As DNA, the CDR3 is TGTGCCAGCAGCTCGGGACTAGCGGGGGATGAGCAGTTCTTC.

This CDR3 is CASSLGTGLSTEAFF. In DNA, the CDR3 is TGTGCCAGCAGCCTCGGGACAGGGCTTAGCACTGAAGCTTTCTTT. This chain connects TRBV7-2 to TRBJ1-1; 9 bases fit TRBD1. Germline assignment: CDR1 SGHTA and CDR2 FQGNSA. Germline trimming cut 5 bases from V and 4 bases from J; bases unmatched to any gene: 8. This CDR3 has 15 residues. Full variable domain (rest looked up from reference TRBV7-2 and TRBJ1-1): GAGVSQSPSNKVTEKGKDVELRCDPISGHTALYWYRQSLGQGLEFLIYFQGNSAPDKSGLPSDRFSAERTGGSVSTLTIQRTQQEDSAVYLCASSLGTGLSTEAFFGQGTRLTVV.

This rearrangement joins TRBV2 to TRBJ1-2; TRBD1 matches at 10 bases. The junction had 6 bases not matched to a gene; V was cut back by 5 bases and J by 6 bases. This CDR3 has 14 residues. Germline V gene data show CDR1 as SNHLY and CDR2 as FYNNEI. The CDR3 DNA reads TGTGCCAGCAGTCTCCGGACAGGGGGGCATGGCTACACCTTC. Translated: CASSLRTGGHGYTF.

The V call is TRBV5-1, the J call TRBJ2-5; a weak D match, TRBD1 (6 bases). Germline V gives CDR1 SGHRS, CDR2 YFSETQ. The CDR3 extends over 13 amino acids. V gave up 0 bases and J gave up 4 bases, with 7 bases separating them. This CDR3 is CASSLGGGETQYF. DNA for the CDR3: TGCGCCAGCAGCTTGGGAGGGGGAGAGACCCAGTACTTC. The entire variable domain, with the rest obtained from reference TRBV5-1 and TRBJ2-5, is as follows: KAGVTQTPRYLIKTRGQQVTLSCSPISGHRSVSWYQQTPGQGLQFLFEYFSETQRNKGNFPGRFSGRQFSNSRSEMNVSTLELGDSALYLCASSLGGGETQYFGPGTRLLVL.

This chain joins TRBV24-1 and TRBJ2-7; TRBD2 matches 12 bases. In germline, CDR1 is KGHDR, CDR2 SFDVKD. Unmatched junction bases numbered 4, after V lost 7 bases and J lost 4 bases. The CDR3 has 14 amino acids. The CDR3 loop is CATRGLAGWYEQYF. The CDR3 DNA sequence: TGTGCCACCAGAGGACTAGCGGGATGGTACGAGCAGTACTTC.

The genes are TRBV18 and TRBJ2-7; D is possibly TRBD2 (6 bases). The V and J ends lost 3 bases and 2 bases respectively, with 17 bases between them. The CDR3 contains 16 residues. In germline, CDR1 is KGHSH, CDR2 LQKENI. The CDR3 sequence: CASSPVLLAEAYEQYF. For the CDR3, the DNA is TGTGCCAGCTCACCGGTCTTATTAGCGGAGGCCTACGAGCAGTACTTC.

This rearrangement joins TRBV19 to TRBJ2-3; TRBD1 agrees at 11 bases. V lost 7 bases, J lost 3 bases, and 6 bases stayed unmatched. Germline loops: CDR1 LNHDA, CDR2 SQIVND (reference sequence). The CDR3 covers 15 residues. CDR3 sequence (DNA): TGTGCCAGTACCTCTGGACAGGGGGCAACAGATACGCAGTATTTT. It specifies CASTSGQGATDTQYF.

This rearrangement joins TRBV4-2 to TRBJ1-1, with D possibly TRBD1 on 6 matching bases. The CDR3 spans 16 residues. The V end lost 1 base, the J end lost 1 base, and 13 bases lay between the germline ends. From germline, CDR1 is LGHNA and CDR2 YNFKEQ. CDR3 DNA: TGTGCCAGCAGCCAAGCCCGGGGGGGCGCGAACACTGAAGCTTTCTTT. It encodes CASSQARGGANTEAFF.

The chain combines TRBV5-6 with TRBJ1-1; D remains unclear. CDR1 is SGHDT, CDR2 YYEEEE, per germline. The V and J ends lost 0 bases and 0 bases respectively, with 6 bases between them. The CDR3 totals 14 residues. The CDR3 DNA is TGTGCCAGCAGCTTGGAGACAATGAACACTGAAGCTTTCTTT. Translating it yields CASSLETMNTEAFF.

The rearrangement joins TRBV27 to TRBJ1-6; 10 bases line up with TRBD1. From germline, CDR1 is MNHEY and CDR2 SMNVEV (reference sequence). The CDR3 has 15 residues. With 5 bases clipped from V and 9 bases from J, the junction kept 7 bases outside the gene matches. The DNA of the CDR3 is TGTGCCAGCAGTCCCCAGACAGGGGGCGGTTCACCCCTCCACTTT. It translates to CASSPQTGGGSPLHF.

The chain uses TRBV9 and TRBJ2-7; 7 bases map to TRBD2. CDR3 length equals 15 residues. Germline V gives CDR1 SGDLS, CDR2 YYNGEE. V dropped 4 bases and J dropped 2; count of bases not matched to a gene: 9. The CDR3 DNA reads TGTGCCAGCAGCCTCGGACTAGGCATTACCTACGAGCAGTACTTC. This sequence encodes CASSLGLGITYEQYF. The full variable domain, its missing parts supplied by reference TRBV9 and TRBJ2-7, is DSGVTQTPKHLITATGQRVTLRCSPRSGDLSVYWYQQSLDQGLQFLIQYYNGEERAKGNILERFSAQQFPDLHSELNLSSLELGDSALYFCASSLGLGITYEQYFGPGTRLTVT.

CDR3 residues: CASRPRGRGYGYTF. In DNA, the CDR3 is TGTGCCAGCAGACCGAGGGGGAGGGGCTATGGCTACACCTTC. The chain has TRBV6-5 and TRBJ1-2, with a possible D match to TRBD1 (6 bases). Trimming took 6 bases from V and 4 from J, leaving 15 bases between them. Per the germline V gene, CDR1 is MNHEY and CDR2 is SVGAGI. The length of the CDR3 is 14 residues.

Only one count was recorded for this clone. The J gene is TRBJ2-3, the V gene TRBV5-1, with 8 bases matching TRBD2. The junction had 7 bases not matched to a gene; V was cut back by 4 bases and J by 6 bases. CDR3 length: 14 amino acids. The germline V gene has CDR1 SGHRS and CDR2 YFSETQ. In DNA form, the CDR3 reads TGCGCCAGCAGCGCTAGCGGGCTCGGGGATACGCAGTATTTT. Its translation is CASSASGLGDTQYF.

The CDR3 is CASNRDNYGYTF. The CDR3 nucleotides read TGTGCCAGCAACAGGGACAACTATGGCTACACCTTC. The V call is TRBV5-6, the J call TRBJ1-2; D perhaps matches TRBD1 (6 bases). This CDR3 spans 12 amino acids. The V end was cut by 6 bases, the J end by 2 bases, with 8 bases between. Germline V gene lookup returns CDR1 SGHDT and CDR2 YYEEEE.

This chain joins TRBV5-6 and TRBJ1-5; D might be TRBD1 (5 bases). Between the trimmed V and J ends, which lost 4 bases and 6 bases, there was a span of 14 bases. Germline V lookup: CDR1 SGHDT, CDR2 YYEEEE. This CDR3 has 14 residues. The CDR3 sequence is CASSLGTVGQPQHF. CDR3 bases: TGTGCCAGCAGCCTCGGGACTGTTGGTCAGCCCCAGCATTTT.

This clone was seen once. For the CDR3, the DNA is TGTGCCAGCAGCTTAGCAGGACAGGGGAAAATCATGAACACTGAAGCTTTCTTT. It is translated as CASSLAGQGKIMNTEAFF. The J gene is TRBJ1-1, the V gene TRBV7-9; 9 bases map to TRBD1. The trim removed 0 bases at V and 0 bases at J, leaving 8 bases unmatched. Germline V gene lookup returns CDR1 SEHNR and CDR2 FQNEAQ (reference sequence). The CDR3 sequence is 18 residues long.

The chain uses TRBV6-1 and TRBJ2-7; maybe TRBD2 (6 bases). The germline gives CDR1 MNHNS, CDR2 SASEGT. This CDR3 has 15 residues. The V end lost 2 bases, the J end lost 1 base, and 12 bases lay between the germline ends. The DNA for the CDR3 is TGTGCCAGCAGTGAAACGGGGGACTTTTCCTACGAGCAGTACTTC. It codes for CASSETGDFSYEQYF.

The chain carries TRBV7-2 and TRBJ2-7; 14 bases align to TRBD2. The V gene's germline CDR1 is SGHTA and CDR2 FQGNSA. The CDR3 spans 15 residues. J was trimmed by 12 bases and V by 1 base; bases with no gene match: 8. As DNA, the CDR3 is TGTGCCAGCAGCTTAGTCTCCGGGACTAGCGGGAGACCGTACTTC. The encoded protein is CASSLVSGTSGRPYF.

The chain carries TRBV7-3 and TRBJ1-1, with D maybe TRBD1 (5 bases). The germline V gene has CDR1 SGHTA and CDR2 FQGTGA. Trimming took off 0 bases at V and 5 bases at J, with 13 bases between the two ends. The CDR3 has 15 amino acids. The CDR3 coding sequence is TGTGCCAGCAGCTTAACGGGGCTAGCGGGTACTGAAGCTTTCTTT. It codes for CASSLTGLAGTEAFF. Drawing the rest from reference TRBV7-3 and TRBJ1-1, the complete variable domain is GAGVSQTPSNKVTEKGKYVELRCDPISGHTALYWYRQSLGQGPEFLIYFQGTGAADDSGLPNDRFFAVRPEGSVSTLKIQRTERGDSAVYLCASSLTGLAGTEAFFGQGTRLTVV.

The chain has TRBV18 and TRBJ2-7, with a tentative D call TRBD1 (6 bases). V was clipped by 5 bases and J by 3 bases, with 11 bases between them. Germline V lookup: CDR1 KGHSH, CDR2 LQKENI. This CDR3 contains 13 residues. The CDR3 sequence is CASSTGTNYEQYF. The CDR3 DNA reads TGTGCCAGCTCAACCGGGACAAACTACGAGCAGTACTTC.

The rearrangement joins TRBV4-3 to TRBJ1-4, with D perhaps matching TRBD1 (5 bases). There are 14 residues in the CDR3. V lost 0 bases and J lost 6, with 8 bases in between. Germline lookup yields CDR1 LGHNA and CDR2 YSLEER. This CDR3 is CASSQDAGYEKLFF. The CDR3 DNA is TGCGCCAGCAGCCAAGACGCAGGGTATGAAAAACTGTTTTTT.

The J gene is TRBJ2-5, the V gene TRBV9; TRBD2 matches at 8 bases. This CDR3 comprises 15 residues. Germline V gives CDR1 SGDLS, CDR2 YYNGEE. The ends lost 0 bases at V and 1 base at J; junction bases unmatched: 2. CDR3 loop: CASSVAGGVQETQYF. In DNA, the CDR3 is TGTGCCAGCAGCGTAGCGGGGGGGGTCCAAGAGACCCAGTACTTC.

V and J are TRBV3-1 (or the pseudogene TRBV3-2) and TRBJ2-3; TRBD2 agrees at 9 bases. This CDR3 contains 16 residues. Germline assignment: CDR1 LGHDT and CDR2 YNNKEL (reference sequence). The ends lost 4 bases at V and 4 bases at J; junction bases unmatched: 9. The CDR3 protein is CASSLYTSGRPDTQYF. The CDR3 DNA reads as TGTGCCAGCAGCCTCTATACCAGCGGGAGGCCAGATACGCAGTATTTT.

V gene TRBV5-4 combines with J gene TRBJ2-5, with a tentative D call TRBD2 (6 bases). In germline, CDR1 is SGHNT, CDR2 YYREEE (reference sequence). The germline V and J ends were trimmed by 3 bases and 1 base, with 10 bases remaining between them. This CDR3 comprises 14 residues. The CDR3 reads CASSSGTPQETQYF. CDR3 nucleotides: TGTGCCAGCAGCTCGGGGACTCCCCAAGAGACCCAGTACTTC.

The chain carries TRBV23-1 and TRBJ1-1; D gene unclear. TRBV23-1 is recorded as an ORF, its role being uncertain. This CDR3 spans 15 amino acids. V was cut by 4 bases and J by 0 bases, with 12 bases left in between. Written as DNA, the CDR3 is TGCGCCAGCAGTCCGTGGGCGCTAATGAACACTGAAGCTTTCTTT. Protein: CASSPWALMNTEAFF.